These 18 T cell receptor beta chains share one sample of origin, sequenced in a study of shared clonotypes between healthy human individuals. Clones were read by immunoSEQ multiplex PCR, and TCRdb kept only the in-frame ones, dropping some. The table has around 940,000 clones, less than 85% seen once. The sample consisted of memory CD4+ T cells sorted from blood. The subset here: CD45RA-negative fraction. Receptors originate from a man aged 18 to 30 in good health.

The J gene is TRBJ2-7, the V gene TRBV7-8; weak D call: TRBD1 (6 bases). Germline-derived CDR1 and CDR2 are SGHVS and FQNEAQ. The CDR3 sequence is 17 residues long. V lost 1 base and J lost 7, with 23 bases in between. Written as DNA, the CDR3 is TGTGCCAGCAGCTTAGGCGGCAGGGGATATATCAACGGGGAGCAGTACTTC. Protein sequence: CASSLGGRGYINGEQYF.

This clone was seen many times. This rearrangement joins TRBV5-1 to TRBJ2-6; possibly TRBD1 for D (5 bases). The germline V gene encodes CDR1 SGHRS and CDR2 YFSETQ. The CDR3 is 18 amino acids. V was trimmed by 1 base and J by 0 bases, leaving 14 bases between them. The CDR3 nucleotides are TGCGCCAGCAGCTTGCGAAGGGGTAATAGCTCTGGGGCCAACGTCCTGACTTTC. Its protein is CASSLRRGNSSGANVLTF. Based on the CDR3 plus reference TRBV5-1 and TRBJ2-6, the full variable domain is KAGVTQTPRYLIKTRGQQVTLSCSPISGHRSVSWYQQTPGQGLQFLFEYFSETQRNKGNFPGRFSGRQFSNSRSEMNVSTLELGDSALYLCASSLRRGNSSGANVLTFGAGSRLTVL.

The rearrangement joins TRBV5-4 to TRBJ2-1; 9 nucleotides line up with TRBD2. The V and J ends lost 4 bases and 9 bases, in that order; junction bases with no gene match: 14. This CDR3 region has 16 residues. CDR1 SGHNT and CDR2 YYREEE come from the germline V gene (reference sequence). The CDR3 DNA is TGTGCCAGCAGCGCAACGGGACTAGCTGAAGGTATTGAGCAGTTCTTC. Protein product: CASSATGLAEGIEQFF. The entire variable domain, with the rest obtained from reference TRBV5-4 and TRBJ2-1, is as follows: ETGVTQSPTHLIKTRGQQVTLRCSSQSGHNTVSWYQQALGQGPQFIFQYYREEENGRGNFPPRFSGLQFPNYSSELNVNALELDDSALYLCASSATGLAEGIEQFFGPGTRLTVL.

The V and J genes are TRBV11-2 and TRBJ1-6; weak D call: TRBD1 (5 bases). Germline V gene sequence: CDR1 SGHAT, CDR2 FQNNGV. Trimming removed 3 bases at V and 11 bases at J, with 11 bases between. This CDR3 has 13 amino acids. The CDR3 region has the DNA TGTGCCAGCAGCTTTGACAGAGAGGCACCCCTCCACTTT. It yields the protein CASSFDREAPLHF.

The CDR3 nucleotides read TGTGCCAGCAGCTGGACAGTGGGTCGTGGCTACACCTTC. This gives the protein CASSWTVGRGYTF. This chain connects TRBV13 to TRBJ1-2, with D perhaps matching TRBD1 (6 bases). The germline CDR1 and CDR2 sequences are PRHDT and FYEKMQ (reference sequence). CDR3 length: 13 residues. Trimming removed 4 bases from V and 7 bases from J, with 13 bases in between.

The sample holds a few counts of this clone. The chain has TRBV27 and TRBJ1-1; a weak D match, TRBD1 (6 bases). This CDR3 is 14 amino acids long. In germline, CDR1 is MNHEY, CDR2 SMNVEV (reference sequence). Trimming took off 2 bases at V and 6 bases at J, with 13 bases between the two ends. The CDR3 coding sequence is TGTGCCAGCAGTTTACAGGGGAGGGGAGCTGAAGCTTTCTTT. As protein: CASSLQGRGAEAFF.

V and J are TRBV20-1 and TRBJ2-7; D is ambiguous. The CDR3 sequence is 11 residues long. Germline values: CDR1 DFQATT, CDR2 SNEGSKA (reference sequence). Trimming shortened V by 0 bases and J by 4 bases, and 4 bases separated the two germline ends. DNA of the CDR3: TGCAGTGCTAGAGACGGTTACGAGCAGTACTTC. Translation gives CSARDGYEQYF.

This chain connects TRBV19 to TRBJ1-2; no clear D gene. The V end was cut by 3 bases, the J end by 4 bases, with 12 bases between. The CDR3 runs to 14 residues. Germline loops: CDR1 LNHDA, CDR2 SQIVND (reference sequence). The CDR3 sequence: CASSIARVAYGYTF. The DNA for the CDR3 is TGTGCCAGTAGTATCGCCCGGGTCGCCTATGGCTACACCTTC.

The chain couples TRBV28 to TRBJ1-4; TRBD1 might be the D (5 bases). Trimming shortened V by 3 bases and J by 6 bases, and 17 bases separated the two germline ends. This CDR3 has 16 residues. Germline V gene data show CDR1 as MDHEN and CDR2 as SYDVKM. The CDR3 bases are TGTGCCAGCAGTTTGCGCCGGACAACCACGTATGAAAAACTGTTTTTT. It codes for CASSLRRTTTYEKLFF.

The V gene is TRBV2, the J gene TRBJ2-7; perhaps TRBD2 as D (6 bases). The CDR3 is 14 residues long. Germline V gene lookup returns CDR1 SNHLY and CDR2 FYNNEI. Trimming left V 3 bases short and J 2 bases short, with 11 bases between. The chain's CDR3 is CASSDGGVAYEQYF. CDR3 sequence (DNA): TGTGCCAGCAGTGATGGAGGGGTTGCCTACGAGCAGTACTTC.

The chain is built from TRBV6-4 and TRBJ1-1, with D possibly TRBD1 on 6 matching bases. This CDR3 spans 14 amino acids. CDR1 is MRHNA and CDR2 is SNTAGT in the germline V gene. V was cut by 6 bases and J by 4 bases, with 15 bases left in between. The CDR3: CASSEQGGGTEAFF. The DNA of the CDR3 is TGTGCCAGCAGCGAACAGGGAGGCGGCACTGAAGCTTTCTTT.

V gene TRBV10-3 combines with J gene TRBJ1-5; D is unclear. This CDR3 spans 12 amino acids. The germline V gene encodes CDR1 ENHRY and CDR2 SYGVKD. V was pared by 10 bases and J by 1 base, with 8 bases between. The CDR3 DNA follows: TGTGCCAACGGGGAGAGCAATCAGCCCCAGCATTTT. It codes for CANGESNQPQHF.

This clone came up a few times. The CDR3 coding sequence is TGTGCCAGCAGTGAAGCGCGGCTAGCGGGAGATCGGGAGACCCAGTACTTC. Protein product: CASSEARLAGDRETQYF. V usage is TRBV6-1 and J usage is TRBJ2-5, with 10 positions matching TRBD2. V lost 0 bases and J lost 5; bases outside the gene matches: 9. This CDR3 spans 17 amino acids. Germline loops: CDR1 MNHNS, CDR2 SASEGT.

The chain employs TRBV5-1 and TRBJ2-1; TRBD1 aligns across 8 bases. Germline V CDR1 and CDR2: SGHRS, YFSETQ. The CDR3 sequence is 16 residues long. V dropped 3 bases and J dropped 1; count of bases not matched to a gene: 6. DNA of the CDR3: TGCGCCAGCAGCTCTCTAAGACAGGGGTCCTACAATGAGCAGTTCTTC. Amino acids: CASSSLRQGSYNEQFF. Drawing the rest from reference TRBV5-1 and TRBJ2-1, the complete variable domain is KAGVTQTPRYLIKTRGQQVTLSCSPISGHRSVSWYQQTPGQGLQFLFEYFSETQRNKGNFPGRFSGRQFSNSRSEMNVSTLELGDSALYLCASSSLRQGSYNEQFFGPGTRLTVL.

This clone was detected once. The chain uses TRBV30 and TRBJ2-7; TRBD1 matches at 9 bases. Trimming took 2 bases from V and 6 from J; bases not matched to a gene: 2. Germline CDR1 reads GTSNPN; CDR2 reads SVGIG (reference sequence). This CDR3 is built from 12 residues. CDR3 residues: CAWSIQGAEQYF. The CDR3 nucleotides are TGTGCCTGGAGTATACAGGGGGCCGAGCAGTACTTC.

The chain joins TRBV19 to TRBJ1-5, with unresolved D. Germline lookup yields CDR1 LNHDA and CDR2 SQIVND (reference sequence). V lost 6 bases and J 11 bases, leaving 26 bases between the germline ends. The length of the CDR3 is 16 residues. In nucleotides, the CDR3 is TGTGCCAGTAGCCCCTCAGGAAAGGCCGTCGGAGCGGCCCAGCATTTT. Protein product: CASSPSGKAVGAAQHF.

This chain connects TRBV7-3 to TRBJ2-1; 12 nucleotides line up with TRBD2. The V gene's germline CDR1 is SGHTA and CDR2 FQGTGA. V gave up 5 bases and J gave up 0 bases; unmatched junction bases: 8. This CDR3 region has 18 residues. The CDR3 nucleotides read TGTGCCAGCAGCCTAGCGGGGGGGCCCCAAAGCTCCTACAATGAGCAGTTCTTC. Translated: CASSLAGGPQSSYNEQFF.

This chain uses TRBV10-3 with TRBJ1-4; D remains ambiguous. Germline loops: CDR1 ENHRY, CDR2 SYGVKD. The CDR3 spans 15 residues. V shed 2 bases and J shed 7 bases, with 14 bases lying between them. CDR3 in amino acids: CAISEGPLGGEKLFF. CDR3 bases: TGTGCCATCAGTGAGGGGCCCCTTGGCGGTGAAAAACTGTTTTTT.